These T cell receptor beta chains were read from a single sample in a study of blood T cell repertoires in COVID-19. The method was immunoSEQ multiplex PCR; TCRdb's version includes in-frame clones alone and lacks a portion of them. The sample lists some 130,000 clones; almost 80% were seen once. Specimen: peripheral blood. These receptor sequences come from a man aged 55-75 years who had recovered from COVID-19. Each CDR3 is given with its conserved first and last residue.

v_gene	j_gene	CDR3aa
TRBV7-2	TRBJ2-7	CASTSAGGVVEQYF
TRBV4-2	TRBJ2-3	CASSLSGGRSTDTQYF
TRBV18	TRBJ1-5	CASSPLRRGGNQPQHF
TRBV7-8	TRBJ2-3	CASSLVTDSKTQYF
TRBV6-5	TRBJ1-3	CASSRDSGNTIYF
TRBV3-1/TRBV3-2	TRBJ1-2	CASSQADSYGYTF
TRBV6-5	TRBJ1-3	CASSRDRTGNTIYF
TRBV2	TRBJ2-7	CASSEQGAISYEQYF
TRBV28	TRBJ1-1	CASSPGVATEAFF
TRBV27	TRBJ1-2	CASSFSGDYGYTF
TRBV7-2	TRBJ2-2	CASSPAGGDTGELFF
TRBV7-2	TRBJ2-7	CASSLVANYEQYF
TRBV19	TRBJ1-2	CASSIDGLGGYGYTF
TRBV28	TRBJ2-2	CASGGQVMNTGELFF
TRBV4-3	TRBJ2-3	CASSQDFISGLSTDTQYF
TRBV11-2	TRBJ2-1	CASSLSPAYNEQFF
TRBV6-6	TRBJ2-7	CASSYKAGEAGEQYF
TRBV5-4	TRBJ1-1	CASSPGQGASNTEAFF
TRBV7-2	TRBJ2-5	CASSLGGDSKTQYF
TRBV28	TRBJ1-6	CASSSWGDRGYNSPLHF
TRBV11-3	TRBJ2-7	CASSPGSGAGFYEQYF
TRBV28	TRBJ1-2	CASSLQAMYGYTF
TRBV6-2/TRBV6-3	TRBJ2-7	CASSYRQESYEQYF
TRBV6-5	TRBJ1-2	CASSLDGDYGYTF
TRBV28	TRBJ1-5	CATDRENQPQHF
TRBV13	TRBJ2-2	CASSSSWAGGHTGELFF
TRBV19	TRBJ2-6	CASSSTSGRVPGANVLTF
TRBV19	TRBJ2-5	CASSIGDPVETQYF
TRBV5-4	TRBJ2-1	CASSPSGSLNNEQFF
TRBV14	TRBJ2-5	CASSLGLAGGETQYF
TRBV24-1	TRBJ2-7	CATSDSSSGRHEQYF
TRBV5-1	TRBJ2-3	CASSLDSNTDTQYF
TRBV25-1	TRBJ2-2	CASSERVYDTGELFF
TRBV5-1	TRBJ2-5	CASSLGQGGKETQYF
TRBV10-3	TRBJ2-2	CAISEGPDRSNTGELFF
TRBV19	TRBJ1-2	CASSIQPTASISGYTF
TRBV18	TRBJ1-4	CASSLQGQREKLFF
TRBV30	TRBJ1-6	CAWSVLKQGQSPLHF
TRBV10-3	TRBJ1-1	CAISTGGNTEAFF
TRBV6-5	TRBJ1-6	CASSYSGQPLHF
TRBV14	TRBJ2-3	CASSLGRSADTQYF
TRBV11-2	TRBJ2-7	CASSLGPEGFEQYF
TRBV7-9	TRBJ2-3	CASSSRQGERRDTQYF
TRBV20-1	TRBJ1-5	CSASRELGAGGRQPQHF
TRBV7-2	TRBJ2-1	CASSLDPGSYNEQFF
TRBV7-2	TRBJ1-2	CASSLAAGGYTF
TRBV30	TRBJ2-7	CAWSYSGAPYEQYF
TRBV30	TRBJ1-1	CAWSKNPDTEAFF